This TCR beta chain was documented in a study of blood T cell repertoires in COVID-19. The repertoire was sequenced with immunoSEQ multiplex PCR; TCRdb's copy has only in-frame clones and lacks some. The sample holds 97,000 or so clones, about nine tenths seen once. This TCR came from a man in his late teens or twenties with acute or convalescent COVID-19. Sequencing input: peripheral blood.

The CDR3 region is CASSRPGANTGELFF. The CDR3 DNA follows: TGTGCCAGCAGCCGACCAGGGGCAAACACCGGGGAGCTGTTTTTT. The J gene is TRBJ2-2, the V gene TRBV14; tentatively, D is TRBD1 (6 bases). Trimming cost V 4 bases and J 2 bases, with 11 bases left between them. CDR3 length: 15 residues. Germline values: CDR1 SGHDN, CDR2 FVKESK.